The T cell receptor (beta chain) under discussion was sequenced for a study of T cells in Graves' hyperthyroidism and ophthalmopathy. The authors deemed Graves' hyperthyroidism stable absent ophthalmopathy progression within 18 months. Uncontrolled infections, other autoimmune diseases, pregnancy or lactation led to exclusion of patients. Source material for PBMCs was 9 to 10 ml fresh peripheral blood. Points on this clonotype: Its antigen is unknown.

Amplification yielded TCR beta CDR3 regions, with RNA transcripts as the source. The HTBI primer set served for first-round RT-PCR of the TCR CDR3. TCRdb re-derived calls from the multiplex PCR reads in MiXCR, one entry per CDR3 protein. The sample contains fewer than 350,000 distinct CDR3 sequences, under 25% of which appear only once. Study observations and caveats: Most thyroid clonotypes with frequency above 0.001 were detected in blood.

The CDR3 has 16 amino acids. Germline-derived CDR1 and CDR2 are KGHDR and SFDVKD. The ends lost 2 bases at V and 0 bases at J; junction bases unmatched: 3. V is TRBV24-1 and J is TRBJ2-3; 8 bases line up with TRBD2. Sequences were obtained from blood. The clonotype originates from a woman aged 50 to 60 with Graves' hyperthyroidism. This CDR3 is CATSDSPSGSTDTQYF. The CDR3 DNA sequence: TGTGCCACCAGTGATTCCCCTAGCGGGAGCACAGATACGCAGTATTTT.